This TCR beta chain was recorded in a study of shared T cell receptors in the human thymus. There are a few counts of this clone. Trimming stripped 2 bases from V and 0 bases from J, with 10 bases between. The length of the CDR3 is 16 residues. The germline V gene encodes CDR1 SGHDN and CDR2 FVKESK. Clones were sequenced by immunoSEQ multiplex PCR, and TCRdb holds only the in-frame ones, with some missing. The sample contains 640,000 or so clones, more than 75% of which appear only once. Separately, the same data were catalogued under a study of human thymus T cells. According to that study: Congenital heart defects were the reason for the corrective surgery that the donors, healthy Finnish infants, were having. The source of the thymus tissue was resections taken during corrective heart surgery. Seemingly biased V and J gene usage marked thymic and blood repertoires. In unrelated individuals, thymic repertoires overlapped highly, according to related research.

The TCR originated in a boy less than two years old with a congenital heart defect. The material sequenced was thymocytes. The chain uses TRBV14 and TRBJ1-4; D might be TRBD1 (5 bases). The CDR3 protein is CASSQLRQPTNEKLFF. The CDR3 nucleotides are TGTGCCAGCAGCCAACTCAGACAGCCAACTAATGAAAAACTGTTTTTT.